The 10 T cell receptor beta chains below were found in one sample sequenced in a study of blood T cell repertoires in COVID-19. Clones were sequenced by immunoSEQ multiplex PCR, and TCRdb holds only the in-frame ones, with some missing. The sample includes some 150,000 clones, under 90% of them seen just once. Sequenced sample: peripheral blood. These receptors originate from a human donor in a cohort sampled during active COVID-19.

This sequence joins TRBV5-1 and TRBJ2-7; a weak D match, TRBD1 (6 bases). Trimming removed 5 bases from V and 4 bases from J, with 19 bases in between. The CDR3 sequence is 15 residues long. CDR1 is SGHRS, CDR2 YFSETQ, per germline. The CDR3 DNA sequence: TGCGCCAGCAGTCAAACAGGGAAACCACCGTACGAGCAGTACTTC. Encoded protein: CASSQTGKPPYEQYF.

V usage is TRBV18 and J usage is TRBJ1-1; 10 nucleotides agree with TRBD1. CDR3 length: 16 residues. Germline assignment: CDR1 KGHSH and CDR2 LQKENI. J lost 0 bases, V lost 5 bases, and 6 bases had no gene match. The CDR3 reads CASSTDRGLMNTEAFF. In DNA form, the CDR3 reads TGTGCCAGCTCAACTGACAGGGGGCTTATGAACACTGAAGCTTTCTTT. The full variable domain, in which reference TRBV18 and TRBJ1-1 provide the parts outside the CDR3, is NAGVMQNPRHLVRRRGQEARLRCSPMKGHSHVYWYRQLPEEGLKFMVYLQKENIIDESGMPKERFSAEFPKEGPSILRIQQVVRGDSAAYFCASSTDRGLMNTEAFFGQGTRLTVV.

The J gene is TRBJ1-6, the V gene TRBV19; no reliable D call. The germline V and J ends were trimmed by 3 bases and 10 bases, with 7 bases remaining between them. This CDR3 spans 12 amino acids. The germline V gene encodes CDR1 LNHDA and CDR2 SQIVND (reference sequence). CDR3 in amino acids: CASSIATSPLHF. CDR3 DNA: TGTGCCAGTAGTATTGCGACATCACCCCTCCACTTT. The whole variable domain, filled in from reference TRBV19 and TRBJ1-6, reads DGGITQSPKYLFRKEGQNVTLSCEQNLNHDAMYWYRQDPGQGLRLIYYSQIVNDFQKGDIAEGYSVSREKKESFPLTVTSAQKNPTAFYLCASSIATSPLHFGNGTRLTVT.

The chain couples TRBV9 to TRBJ2-1, with 10 nucleotides matching TRBD2. Germline CDR1 is SGDLS and CDR2 is YYNGEE. The CDR3 loop spans 14 amino acids. V lost 6 bases and J lost 7; bases outside the gene matches: 7. The CDR3 coding sequence is TGTGCCAGCACCATAGCGGGGGGTAGTAATGAGCAGTTCTTC. It codes for CASTIAGGSNEQFF.

This chain joins TRBV5-6 and TRBJ1-2; 8 bases agree with TRBD1. Unmatched junction bases numbered 8, after V lost 0 bases and J lost 4 bases. Germline-derived CDR1 and CDR2 are SGHDT and YYEEEE. This CDR3 region has 16 residues. The CDR3 DNA sequence: TGTGCCAGCAGCTTGGTGAGCGACAGGGGAGGCTATGGCTACACCTTC. It codes for CASSLVSDRGGYGYTF. Full variable domain (rest looked up from reference TRBV5-6 and TRBJ1-2): DAGVTQSPTHLIKTRGQQVTLRCSPKSGHDTVSWYQQALGQGPQFIFQYYEEEERQRGNFPDRFSGHQFPNYSSELNVNALLLGDSALYLCASSLVSDRGGYGYTFGSGTRLTVV.

The J gene is TRBJ2-5, the V gene TRBV4-3; TRBD1 matches 8 bases. This CDR3 spans 15 amino acids. Germline assignment: CDR1 LGHNA and CDR2 YSLEER. Trimming removed 1 base from V and 5 bases from J; junction bases left unmatched: 6. CDR3 nucleotides: TGCGCCAGCAGCCAAGTTGCCAGGGGGCGCGAGACCCAGTACTTC. This encodes CASSQVARGRETQYF.

This chain links TRBV21-1 with TRBJ2-1; the tabulated D call, TRBD2, remains unverified against the DNA. TRBV21-1 is an annotated pseudogene. This CDR3 has 16 residues. The CDR3 sequence: CASSKADPPTRDEQFF. The CDR3 DNA is TGTGCCAGCAGCAAAGCCGACCCACCGACCCGGGATGAGCAGTTCTTC.

The CDR3 nucleotides read TGTGCCAGCAGCTTATACGGGACTAACACCGGGGAGCTGTTTTTT. The encoded protein is CASSLYGTNTGELFF. This sequence joins TRBV7-3 and TRBJ2-2; tentative D call: TRBD2 (6 bases). Trimming stripped 2 bases from V and 2 bases from J, with 9 bases between. Per the germline V gene, CDR1 is SGHTA and CDR2 is FQGTGA. CDR3 length equals 15 residues.

This clone was observed a few times. The genes are TRBV6-5 and TRBJ1-1, with 9 bases that match TRBD1. This CDR3 spans 14 amino acids. Germline V gene lookup returns CDR1 MNHEY and CDR2 SVGAGI. Trimming cost V 6 bases and J 4 bases; bases outside gene matches: 6. DNA for the CDR3: TGTGCCAGCAGGCTACAGGGGGCCGTCACTGAAGCTTTCTTT. This sequence encodes CASRLQGAVTEAFF.

This rearrangement joins TRBV5-5 to TRBJ1-1, with TRBD1 matching 8 bases. J lost 8 bases, V lost 0 bases, and 6 bases had no gene match. The CDR3 contains 14 residues. Germline CDR1 is SGHKS and CDR2 is YYEKEE (reference sequence). The CDR3 region has the DNA TGTGCCAGCAGCTTGGCGGACAGGGTTGTGGAAGCTTTCTTT. This translates into CASSLADRVVEAFF.